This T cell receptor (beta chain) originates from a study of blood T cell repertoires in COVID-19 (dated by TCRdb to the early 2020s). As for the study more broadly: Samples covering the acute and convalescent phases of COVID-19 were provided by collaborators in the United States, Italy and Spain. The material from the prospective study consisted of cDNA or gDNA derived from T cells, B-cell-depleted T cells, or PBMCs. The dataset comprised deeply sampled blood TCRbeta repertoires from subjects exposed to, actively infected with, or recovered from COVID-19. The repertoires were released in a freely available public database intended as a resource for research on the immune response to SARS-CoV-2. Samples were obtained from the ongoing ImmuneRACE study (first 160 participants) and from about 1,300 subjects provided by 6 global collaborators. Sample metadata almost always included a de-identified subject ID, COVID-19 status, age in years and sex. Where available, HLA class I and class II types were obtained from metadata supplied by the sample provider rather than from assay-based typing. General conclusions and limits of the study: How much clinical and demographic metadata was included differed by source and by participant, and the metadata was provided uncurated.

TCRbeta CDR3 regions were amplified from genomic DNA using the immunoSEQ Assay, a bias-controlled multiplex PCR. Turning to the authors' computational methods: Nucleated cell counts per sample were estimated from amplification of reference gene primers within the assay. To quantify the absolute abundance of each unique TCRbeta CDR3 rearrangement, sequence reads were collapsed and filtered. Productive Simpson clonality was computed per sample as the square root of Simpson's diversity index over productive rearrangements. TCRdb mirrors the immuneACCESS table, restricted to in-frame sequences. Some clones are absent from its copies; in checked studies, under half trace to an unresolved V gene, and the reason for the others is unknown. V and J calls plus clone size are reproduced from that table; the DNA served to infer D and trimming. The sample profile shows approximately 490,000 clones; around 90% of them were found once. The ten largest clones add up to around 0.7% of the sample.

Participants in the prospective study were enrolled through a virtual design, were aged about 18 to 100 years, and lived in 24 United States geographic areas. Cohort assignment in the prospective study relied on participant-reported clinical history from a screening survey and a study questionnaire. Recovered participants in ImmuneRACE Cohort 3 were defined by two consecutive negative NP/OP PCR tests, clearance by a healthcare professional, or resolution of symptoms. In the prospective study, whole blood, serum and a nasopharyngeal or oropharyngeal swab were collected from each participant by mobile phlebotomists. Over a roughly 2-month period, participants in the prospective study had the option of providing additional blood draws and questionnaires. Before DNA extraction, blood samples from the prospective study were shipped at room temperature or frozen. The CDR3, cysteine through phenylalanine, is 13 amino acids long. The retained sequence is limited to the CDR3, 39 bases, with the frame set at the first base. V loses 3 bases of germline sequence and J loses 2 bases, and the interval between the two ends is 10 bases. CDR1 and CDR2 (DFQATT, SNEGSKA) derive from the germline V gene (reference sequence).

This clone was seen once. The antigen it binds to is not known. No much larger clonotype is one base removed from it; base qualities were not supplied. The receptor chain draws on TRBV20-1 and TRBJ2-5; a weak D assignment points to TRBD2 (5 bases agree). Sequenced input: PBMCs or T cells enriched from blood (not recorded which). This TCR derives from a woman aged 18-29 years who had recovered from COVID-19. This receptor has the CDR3 CSASQAEQETQYF. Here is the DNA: TGCAGTGCTAGTCAAGCGGAACAAGAGACCCAGTACTTC.